This T cell receptor (beta chain) was retrieved from a study of blood T cell repertoires in COVID-19 (dated by TCRdb to about 2020). General notes on the study: Samples covering the acute and convalescent phases of COVID-19 were provided by collaborators in the United States, Italy and Spain. The prospective study material was composed of cDNA or gDNA derived from T cells, B-cell-depleted T cells, or PBMCs. The dataset comprised deeply sampled blood TCRbeta repertoires from subjects exposed to, actively infected with, or recovered from COVID-19. The repertoires were released in a freely available public database meant as a resource for research on the immune response to SARS-CoV-2. Samples came from the ongoing ImmuneRACE study (first 160 participants) plus 1,254 subjects from 6 global collaborators. A de-identified subject ID, COVID-19 status, age in years and sex were almost always included in the sample metadata. HLA class I and class II types, where available, came from metadata supplied by the sample provider rather than from assay-based typing.

TCRbeta CDR3 regions were amplified from genomic DNA using the immunoSEQ Assay, a bias-controlled multiplex PCR. Regarding the original processing steps: Nucleated cell counts per sample were estimated from amplification of reference gene primers within the assay. Sequence reads were collapsed and filtered to measure the absolute abundance of every unique TCRbeta CDR3 rearrangement. For each sample, productive Simpson clonality was calculated as the square root of Simpson's diversity index over productive rearrangements. TCRdb took over this immuneACCESS table, retaining in-frame rearrangements with V and J assigned. Such tables are incomplete; in checked studies, under half of the missing clones stem from an unresolved V gene, and the remainder is unexplained. The V and J calls and clone size are taken from that table; D and trimming were inferred from the DNA. This sample gives 50,000 or so clones in total; 85% to 90% of them show up just once. 27% of the sample goes to the ten largest clones.

What the work shows at the level of the full study, not this receptor alone: Clinical and demographic metadata were provided uncurated, with the amount varying by source and participant.

V is reduced by 5 bases and J by 5 bases, leaving a spacing of 9 bases between them. CDR1 and CDR2 were assigned from the germline V gene (reference sequence) as GTSNPN and SVGIG. The CDR3 measures 11 amino acids from cysteine to phenylalanine. Only the CDR3 portion is preserved as DNA: 33 bases, with reading frame beginning at the first base. Each collaborating institution followed its own protocols to collect whole blood in K2EDTA tubes. Collaborator samples were shipped for TCRbeta analysis as frozen whole blood, isolated PBMCs, or DNA extracted from either sample type. In regard to this clone: Its specific antigen is unknown. It has no much larger one-base neighbor in the sample; base qualities were not kept.

The sample was peripheral blood. This sequence was found in a human donor in a cohort sampled during active COVID-19. Recombination connected TRBV30 to TRBJ1-1; TRBD1 is a possible D gene, resting on 5 matching bases. The DNA is TGTGCCTGGGCAGGGAATACTGAAGCTTTCTTT. Translated, it reads CAWAGNTEAFF.